Listed here are 20 T cell receptor beta chains from one sample, sequenced in a study of T cells after yellow fever vaccination. Using its own MiXCR run on the 5' RACE reads, TCRdb lists one record per CDR3 protein. Of 50,000 or so distinct CDR3 sequences listed, about 7.4% are singletons. The starting material was CD8+ T cells sorted from PBMCs, obtained about 2 weeks after the first yellow fever vaccination. The receptors originated from a man aged 18 to 30 who received the YFV17D yellow fever vaccine.

There are many counts of this clonotype. The chain joins TRBV5-6 to TRBJ2-4; 11 positions match TRBD2. The CDR3 extends over 14 amino acids. V shed 1 base, J shed 8 bases, and the junction held 2 bases outside the gene matches. Looked up from germline, CDR1 is SGHDT and CDR2 is YYEEEE. CDR3 residues: CASSLTSGGYIQYF. The CDR3 region has the DNA TGTGCCAGCAGCTTGACTAGCGGGGGATACATTCAGTACTTC.

This clonotype was recorded many times. J is TRBJ2-1 and V is TRBV6-2 or TRBV6-3; D call uncertain. There are 15 residues in the CDR3. V lost 8 bases to trimming and J lost 0 bases, with 14 bases between them. Per the germline V gene, CDR1 is MNHEY and CDR2 is SVGEGT. The CDR3 DNA reads as TGTGCCAGCCTGGACGGTAGCCTCTCCTACAATGAGCAGTTCTTC. Translated, it gives CASLDGSLSYNEQFF.

This clonotype was detected many times. This chain joins TRBV25-1 and TRBJ1-4; D unclear. The CDR3 covers 13 residues. Trimming cost V 6 bases and J 5 bases, with 10 bases left between them. From germline, CDR1 is MGHDK and CDR2 SYGVNS. The CDR3 protein is CASRHLKNEKLFF. For the CDR3, the DNA is TGTGCCAGCAGACACCTCAAAAATGAAAAACTGTTTTTT.

In regard to this clonotype: One end of the junction varies from germline; a read error may be responsible. The genes are TRBV3-1 and TRBJ2-3; no reliable D call. The CDR3 extends over 17 amino acids. The germline V gene encodes CDR1 LGHDT and CDR2 YNNKEL (reference sequence). This CDR3 reads CASTQEVAAQSTDTQYF. The DNA for the CDR3 is TGTGCCAGCACCCAAGAGGTCGCAGCTCAAAGCACAGATACGCAGTATTTT.

This clonotype came up a few times. J is TRBJ2-3 and V is TRBV4-3; D may be TRBD1 or TRBD2 (5 bases each). The CDR3 runs 17 residues. CDR1 and CDR2 from the germline V gene are LGHNA and YSLEER. Trimming left V 0 bases short and J 2 bases short, with 15 bases between. The CDR3 DNA follows: TGCGCCAGCAGCCAAGATGAGGGGCTCACCCACACAGATACGCAGTATTTT. Translated: CASSQDEGLTHTDTQYF.

A word on this clonotype: A read error may be the cause here, since a much bigger clone is one base away. The J gene is TRBJ1-2, the V gene TRBV4-3; D not resolved. This CDR3 comprises 13 residues. Germline CDR1 and CDR2: LGHNA and YSLEER. Between the trimmed V and J ends, which lost 8 bases and 7 bases, there was a span of 17 bases. CDR3 region: CASRPLGLPGYTF. Written as DNA, the CDR3 is TGCGCCAGCCGCCCTCTGGGCTTACCTGGCTACACCTTC.

This clonotype was picked up a small number of times. The genes are TRBV7-6 and TRBJ2-2, with D hard to call. Trimming removed 4 bases from V and 7 bases from J, with 16 bases in between. In germline, CDR1 is SGHVS, CDR2 FNYEAQ. This CDR3 is 15 amino acids long. The CDR3 is CASSSAVVGFGELFF. Here the CDR3 DNA reads TGTGCCAGCAGCTCTGCAGTAGTAGGGTTCGGGGAGCTGTTTTTT.

For this clonotype: This may be a read error: a much more frequent sequence differs by one nucleotide. CDR3 coding DNA: TGTGCCAGCAGTTACTCCCAAGCTAGGAAGCAGTACGTC. Its protein is CASSYSQARKQYV. This chain connects TRBV6-6 to TRBJ2-7; D unresolved. V was cut by 0 bases and J by 8 bases, with 11 bases left in between. The CDR3 has 13 residues. In germline, CDR1 is MNHNY, CDR2 SVGAGI (reference sequence).

This clonotype showed up many times. The CDR3 DNA reads as TGTGCCAGCAGTTACTTGCGGGAGGGAGACATTCAGTACTTC. This gives the protein CASSYLREGDIQYF. The rearrangement links TRBV7-2 to TRBJ2-4; 9 nucleotides align to TRBD2. Germline CDR1 reads SGHTA; CDR2 reads FQGNSA. The CDR3 is 14 amino acids. The trim removed 6 bases at V and 8 bases at J, leaving 8 bases unmatched.

This clonotype was found many times. The gene calls are TRBV6-5 and TRBJ2-1; no clear D. Germline V lookup: CDR1 MNHEY, CDR2 SVGAGI. CDR3 size: 14 residues. V was cut by 2 bases and J by 6 bases, with 11 bases left in between. The CDR3 DNA sequence: TGTGCCAGCAGTTACCAACTCCGAGTCAATGAGCAGTTCTTC. It translates to CASSYQLRVNEQFF.

The chain employs TRBV18 and TRBJ2-3; D not resolved. Germline V gene data show CDR1 as KGHSH and CDR2 as LQKENI. CDR3 length: 13 amino acids. The V end lost 4 bases, the J end lost 4 bases, and 9 bases lay between the germline ends. CDR3 loop: CASSLEPADTQYF. In nucleotides, the CDR3 is TGTGCCAGCTCACTTGAACCCGCAGATACGCAGTATTTT.

This clonotype occurred a few times. The V and J genes are TRBV5-1 and TRBJ1-6; 7 nucleotides line up with TRBD1. CDR3 length equals 17 residues. Germline lookup yields CDR1 SGHRS and CDR2 YFSETQ. V lost 4 bases and J lost 0; bases outside the gene matches: 7. CDR3 DNA: TGCGCCAGCAGCCTTGCGGGACAGAGCTCCTATAATTCACCCCTCCACTTT. Its translation is CASSLAGQSSYNSPLHF.

This clonotype was detected ten times or more. This chain uses TRBV4-2 with TRBJ2-2; a possible D gene is TRBD2 (5 bases). Germline V gives CDR1 LGHNA, CDR2 YNFKEQ. Trimming left V 0 bases short and J 6 bases short, with 8 bases between. The CDR3 consists of 14 residues. DNA for the CDR3: TGTGCCAGCAGCCAAGAGCTAGCAGCCGGGGAGCTGTTTTTT. Its translation: CASSQELAAGELFF.

This clonotype was detected once. The V call is TRBV12-3 or TRBV12-4, the J call TRBJ2-3; D remains unclear. This CDR3 contains 13 residues. V shed 6 bases and J shed 0 bases, with 7 bases lying between them. CDR3 DNA: TGTGCCAGCAGGCTCGGTAGCACAGATACGCAGTATTTT. It yields the protein CASRLGSTDTQYF.

The rearrangement uses TRBV6-2 or TRBV6-3 and TRBJ1-1; D not certain. The length of the CDR3 is 12 residues. V lost 11 bases and J 2 bases, leaving 12 bases between the germline ends. The germline V gene encodes CDR1 MNHEY and CDR2 SVGEGT. The CDR3: CAVERANTEAFF. Written as DNA, the CDR3 is TGTGCCGTAGAGAGGGCCAACACTGAAGCTTTCTTT.

In its sample, this clonotype was seen many times. This rearrangement joins TRBV19 to TRBJ2-7; D gene ambiguous. CDR1 and CDR2 from the germline V gene are LNHDA and SQIVND (reference sequence). This CDR3 is 13 amino acids long. Trimming took 5 bases from V and 2 from J, leaving 10 bases between them. CDR3 amino acids: CASSLANAYEQYF. CDR3 sequence (DNA): TGTGCCAGTAGTCTGGCGAACGCCTACGAGCAGTACTTC.

This clonotype was counted many times. The V call is TRBV6-6, the J call TRBJ2-1; 8 bases are a match to TRBD2. The junction had 6 bases not matched to a gene; V was cut back by 10 bases and J by 4 bases. The CDR3 consists of 13 residues. The germline V gene encodes CDR1 MNHNY and CDR2 SVGAGI (reference sequence). The CDR3 nucleotides are TGTGCCACCGCGGGACTAGAGTACAATGAGCAGTTCTTC. The encoded protein is CATAGLEYNEQFF.

This clonotype has ten or more counts. This chain joins TRBV12-3 or TRBV12-4 and TRBJ2-3; D remains unclear. The CDR3 runs to 14 residues. V shed 3 bases and J shed 2 bases, with 9 bases lying between them. CDR3 sequence (DNA): TGTGCCAGCAGTTTTAGGCAGGCCACAGATACGCAGTATTTT. This codes for CASSFRQATDTQYF.

This clonotype was detected many times. The chain couples TRBV11-2 to TRBJ2-7; 10 bases agree with TRBD1. The germline V gene has CDR1 SGHAT and CDR2 FQNNGV. The CDR3 contains 15 residues. V shed 4 bases, J shed 4 bases, and the junction held 7 bases outside the gene matches. The DNA of the CDR3 is TGTGCCAGCAGCTCCTCTGGGACAGGGGAATACGAGCAGTACGTC. It codes for CASSSSGTGEYEQYV.

In this sample, this clonotype turned up a few times. This rearrangement joins TRBV7-2 to TRBJ2-1; 8 nucleotides line up with TRBD1. V dropped 7 bases and J dropped 4; count of bases not matched to a gene: 6. Germline lookup yields CDR1 SGHTA and CDR2 FQGNSA. The CDR3 runs to 14 residues. This chain's CDR3 is CASNDRGLYNEQFF. DNA of the CDR3: TGTGCCAGCAATGACAGGGGCCTATACAATGAGCAGTTCTTC. The whole variable domain, remainder taken from reference TRBV7-2 and TRBJ2-1, is GAGVSQSPSNKVTEKGKDVELRCDPISGHTALYWYRQSLGQGLEFLIYFQGNSAPDKSGLPSDRFSAERTGGSVSTLTIQRTQQEDSAVYLCASNDRGLYNEQFFGPGTRLTVL.